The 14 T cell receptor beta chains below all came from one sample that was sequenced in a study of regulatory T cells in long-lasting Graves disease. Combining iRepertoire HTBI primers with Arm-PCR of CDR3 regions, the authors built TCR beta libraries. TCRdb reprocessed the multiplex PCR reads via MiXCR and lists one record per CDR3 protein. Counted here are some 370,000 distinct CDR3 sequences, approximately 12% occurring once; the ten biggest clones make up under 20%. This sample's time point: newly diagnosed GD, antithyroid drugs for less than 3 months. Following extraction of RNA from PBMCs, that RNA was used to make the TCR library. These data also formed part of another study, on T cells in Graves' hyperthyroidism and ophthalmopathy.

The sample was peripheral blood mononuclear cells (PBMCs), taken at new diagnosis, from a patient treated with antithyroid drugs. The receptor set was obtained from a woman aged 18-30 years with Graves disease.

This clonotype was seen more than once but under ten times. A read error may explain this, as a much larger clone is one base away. Written as DNA, the CDR3 is TGTACCAGCAGTTACTCGATCTTAGCGGGAGGACGCACAGATACGCAGTATTTT. Protein product: CTSSYSILAGGRTDTQYF. The chain recombines TRBV6-2 or TRBV6-3 with TRBJ2-3, with TRBD2 matching 10 bases. This CDR3 contains 18 residues. Germline V gene data show CDR1 as MNHEY and CDR2 as SVGEGT.

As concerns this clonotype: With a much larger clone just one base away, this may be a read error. DNA for the CDR3: TGCAGCATCTGGACAGGGAACGTCCACGAGCAGTACTTC. It is translated as CSIWTGNVHEQYF. The genes are TRBV29-1 and TRBJ2-7; TRBD1 agrees at 8 bases. The V segment lost 8 bases and the J segment 5 bases; nucleotides outside the gene matches: 11. This CDR3 has 13 residues. CDR1 and CDR2 from the germline V gene are SQVTM and ANQGSEA.

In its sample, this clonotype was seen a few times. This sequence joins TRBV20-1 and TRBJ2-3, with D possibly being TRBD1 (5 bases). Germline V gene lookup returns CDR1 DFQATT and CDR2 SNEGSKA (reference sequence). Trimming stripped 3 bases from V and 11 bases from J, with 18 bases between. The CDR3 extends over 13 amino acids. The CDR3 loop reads CSARVGVDEKQYF. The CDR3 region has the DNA TGCAGTGCTAGGGTAGGGGTGGATGAGAAGCAGTATTTT.

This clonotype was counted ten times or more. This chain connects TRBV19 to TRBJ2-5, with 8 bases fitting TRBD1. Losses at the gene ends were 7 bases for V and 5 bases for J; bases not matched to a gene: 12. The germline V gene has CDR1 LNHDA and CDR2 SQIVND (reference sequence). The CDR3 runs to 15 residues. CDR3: CASTNTQGAGETQYF. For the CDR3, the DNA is TGTGCCAGTACCAATACCCAGGGGGCCGGGGAGACCCAGTACTTC.

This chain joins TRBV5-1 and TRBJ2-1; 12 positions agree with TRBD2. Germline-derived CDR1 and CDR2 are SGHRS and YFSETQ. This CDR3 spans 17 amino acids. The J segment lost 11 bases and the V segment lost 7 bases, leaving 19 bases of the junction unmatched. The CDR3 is CASSNGLAGGPPMKQFF. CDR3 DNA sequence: TGCGCCAGCTCGAATGGCCTAGCGGGGGGGCCTCCAATGAAGCAGTTCTTC. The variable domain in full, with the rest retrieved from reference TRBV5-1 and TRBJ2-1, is KAGVTQTPRYLIKTRGQQVTLSCSPISGHRSVSWYQQTPGQGLQFLFEYFSETQRNKGNFPGRFSGRQFSNSRSEMNVSTLELGDSALYLCASSNGLAGGPPMKQFFGPGTRLTVL.

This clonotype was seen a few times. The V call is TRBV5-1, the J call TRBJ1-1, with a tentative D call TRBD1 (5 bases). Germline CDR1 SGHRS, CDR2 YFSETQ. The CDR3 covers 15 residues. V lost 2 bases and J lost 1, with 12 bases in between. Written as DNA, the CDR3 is TGCGCCAGCAGCTTATTGCAGGGAACGAACACTGAAGCTTTCTTT. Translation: CASSLLQGTNTEAFF.

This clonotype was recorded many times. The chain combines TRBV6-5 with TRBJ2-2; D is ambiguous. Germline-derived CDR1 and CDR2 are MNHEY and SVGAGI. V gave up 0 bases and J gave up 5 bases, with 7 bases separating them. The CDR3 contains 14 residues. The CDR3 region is CASSYSLNTGELFF. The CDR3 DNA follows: TGTGCCAGCAGTTACTCCCTCAATACCGGGGAGCTGTTTTTT.

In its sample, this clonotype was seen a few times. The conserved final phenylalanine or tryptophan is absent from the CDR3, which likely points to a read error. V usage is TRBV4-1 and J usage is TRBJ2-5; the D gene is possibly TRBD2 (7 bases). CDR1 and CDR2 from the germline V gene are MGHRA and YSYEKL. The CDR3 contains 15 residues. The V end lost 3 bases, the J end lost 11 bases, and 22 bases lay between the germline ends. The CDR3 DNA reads TGCGCCAGCAGCCAGCAGGGCGGGGGCCTGGACGGGCAGTACGTC. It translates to CASSQQGGGLDGQYV.

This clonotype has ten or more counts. CDR3 amino acids: CASSYRGKNTEAFF. The DNA of the CDR3 is TGTGCCAGCAGTTACAGGGGAAAGAACACTGAAGCTTTCTTT. The chain employs TRBV2 and TRBJ1-1, with 7 bases aligning to TRBD1. V shed 5 bases, J shed 1 base, and the junction held 4 bases outside the gene matches. Germline CDR1 and CDR2: SNHLY and FYNNEI. This CDR3 region has 14 residues.

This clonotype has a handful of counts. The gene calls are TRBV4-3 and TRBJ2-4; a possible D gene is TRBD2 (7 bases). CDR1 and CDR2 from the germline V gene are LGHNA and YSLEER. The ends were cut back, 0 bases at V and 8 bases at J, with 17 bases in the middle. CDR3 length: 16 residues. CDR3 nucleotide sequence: TGCGCCAGCAGCCAAGATGGAGGGGGGGGCGCGCACATTCAGTACTTC. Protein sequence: CASSQDGGGGAHIQYF.

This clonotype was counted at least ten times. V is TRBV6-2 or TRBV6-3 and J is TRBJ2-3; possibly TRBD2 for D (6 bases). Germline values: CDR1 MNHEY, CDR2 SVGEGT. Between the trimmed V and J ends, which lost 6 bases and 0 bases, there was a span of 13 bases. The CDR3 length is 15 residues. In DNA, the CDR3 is TGTGCCAGCAGACACCGGGACTTTAGCACAGATACGCAGTATTTT. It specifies CASRHRDFSTDTQYF.

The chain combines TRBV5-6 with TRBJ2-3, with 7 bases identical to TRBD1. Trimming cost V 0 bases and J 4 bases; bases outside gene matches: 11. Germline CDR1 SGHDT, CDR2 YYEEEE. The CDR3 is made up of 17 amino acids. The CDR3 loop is CASSLDGYRGSPDTQYF. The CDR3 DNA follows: TGTGCCAGCAGCTTGGACGGGTACAGGGGATCACCAGATACGCAGTATTTT.

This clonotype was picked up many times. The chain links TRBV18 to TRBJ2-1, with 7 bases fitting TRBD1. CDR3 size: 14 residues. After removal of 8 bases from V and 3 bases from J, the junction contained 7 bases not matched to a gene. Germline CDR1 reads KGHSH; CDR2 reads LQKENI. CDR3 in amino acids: CASATGTVYNEQFF. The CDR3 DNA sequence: TGTGCCAGCGCGACCGGGACAGTCTACAATGAGCAGTTCTTC.

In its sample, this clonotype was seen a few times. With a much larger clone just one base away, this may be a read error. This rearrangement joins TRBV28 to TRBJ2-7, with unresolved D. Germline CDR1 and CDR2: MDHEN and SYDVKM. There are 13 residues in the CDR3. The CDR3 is CACSLFRLYEQYF. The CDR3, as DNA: TGTGCCTGCAGTTTATTTCGCCTCTACGAGCAGTACTTC.